This TCR beta chain was documented in a study of control samples from healthy donors and cancer patients. The CDR3 has 18 residues. V shed 4 bases and J 7 bases; nucleotides not matched to a gene: 16. Profiling relied on immunoSEQ multiplex PCR, and the TCRdb table lists in-frame clones only, not all of them. The sample holds about 110,000 clones, roughly 90% seen once. Input material: PBMCs. This chain joins TRBV23-1 and TRBJ1-6; the match to TRBD1 covers 7 bases. TRBV23-1 is an ORF, with its function uncertain. This TCR was recovered from a woman aged 60-75 years with lung cancer. The CDR3 DNA follows: TGCGCCAGCAGTCCCGTACTCCTCGACAGGGTACTAAATTCACCCCTCCACTTT. Protein sequence: CASSPVLLDRVLNSPLHF.